Listed below are T cell receptor beta chains from one sample, sequenced in a study of spatial heterogeneity in lung cancer. TCRdb redid the calling of the 5' RACE reads with MiXCR, one entry per CDR3 protein. The table records roughly 1,000 distinct CDR3 sequences, around 6.9% of them present only once. This specimen consisted of normal lung tissue next to the tumor, obtained at surgery. The receptors were gathered from a male donor with early-stage non-small cell lung cancer. Both conserved end residues are part of each CDR3. A D gene is named only where the DNA matches it firmly. A row's size may be missing; if present it is once, few, many or a size class.

clone_size,j_call,v_call,d_call,cdr3_aa,cdr3_nt
many,TRBJ2-5,TRBV7-2,NA,CVSSGGPTETQYF,TGTGTCAGCAGCGGAGGGCCAACAGAGACCCAGTACTTC
large,TRBJ1-4,TRBV18,NA,CASSPEVTREKLFF,TGTGCCAGCTCACCAGAGGTGACACGTGAAAAACTGTTTTTT
medium-sized,TRBJ2-3,TRBV13,NA,CASSLRLSTDTQYF,TGTGCCAGCAGCTTAAGACTTTCCACAGATACGCAGTATTTT
large,TRBJ2-7,TRBV29-1,TRBD2,CSVVTSVYEQYF,TGCAGCGTTGTGACTAGCGTCTACGAGCAGTACTTC
medium-sized,TRBJ2-3,TRBV28,NA,CASSLTTDTQYF,TGTGCCAGCAGTTTAACGACAGATACGCAGTATTTT
few,TRBJ2-3,TRBV15,NA,CATSWERVGTDTQYF,TGTGCCACCAGCTGGGAGCGGGTAGGCACAGATACGCAGTATTTT
medium-sized,TRBJ2-1,TRBV20-1,TRBD2,CSSMPGLRTTNEQFF,TGCAGCAGTATGCCGGGACTAAGAACGACCAATGAGCAGTTCTTC
few,TRBJ2-3,TRBV28,NA,CASPASDSRGTDTQYF,TGTGCCAGCCCAGCTTCCGACAGTCGGGGCACAGATACGCAGTATTTT
medium-sized,TRBJ2-2,TRBV11-2,NA,CASSLGPSRGTGELFF,TGTGCCAGCAGCTTAGGGCCTAGCCGCGGCACCGGGGAGCTGTTTTTT
medium-sized,TRBJ2-5,TRBV7-9,NA,CASSPQRGGISETQYF,TGTGCCAGCAGCCCACAAAGGGGGGGGATTTCGGAGACCCAGTACTTC
medium-sized,TRBJ2-7,TRBV14,TRBD1,CASSQAGQGSVHEQYF,TGTGCCAGCAGCCAAGCTGGACAGGGATCAGTCCACGAGCAGTACTTC
NA,TRBJ2-7,TRBV19,NA,CASSPGLETGQYF,TGTGCCAGTAGCCCCGGACTGGAGACGGGACAGTACTTC
medium-sized,TRBJ2-7,TRBV29-1,NA,CSVEVGSYEQYF,TGCAGCGTTGAGGTGGGGTCCTACGAGCAGTACTTC
medium-sized,TRBJ2-2,TRBV2,TRBD2,CASSDTSGGTGELFF,TGTGCCAGCAGTGACACTAGCGGAGGCACCGGGGAGCTGTTTTTT
medium-sized,TRBJ2-2,TRBV7-6,TRBD2,CASSLVVASGANTGELFF,TGTGCCAGCAGCTTAGTTGTGGCTAGCGGTGCGAACACCGGGGAGCTGTTTTTT
large,TRBJ2-4,TRBV30,NA,CAWSESLAKNIQYF,TGTGCCTGGAGTGAGAGTCTAGCCAAAAACATTCAGTACTTC
medium-sized,TRBJ2-7,TRBV7-2,NA,CASSLRTASYEQYF,TGTGCCAGCAGCTTAAGGACGGCCTCCTACGAGCAGTACTTC
NA,TRBJ2-5,TRBV7-9,NA,CASSLTGLPAETQYF,TGTGCCAGCAGCTTAACAGGGCTGCCTGCCGAGACCCAGTACTTC
large,TRBJ2-2,TRBV20-1,NA,CSARGGWEPGELFF,TGCAGTGCTAGAGGAGGGTGGGAGCCCGGGGAGCTGTTTTTT
large,TRBJ2-4,TRBV12-3/TRBV12-4,TRBD1,CATKGTGTNIQYF,TGTGCCACAAAAGGGACAGGGACGAACATTCAGTACTTC
medium-sized,TRBJ2-2,TRBV19,NA,CASSIPSGTLNTGELFF,TGTGCCAGTAGTATCCCCTCCGGGACATTGAACACCGGGGAGCTGTTTTTT
large,TRBJ1-5,TRBV6-5,TRBD1,CASSRTGGSNQPQHF,TGTGCCAGCAGTCGTACAGGGGGTAGCAATCAGCCCCAGCATTTT
many,TRBJ2-1,TRBV28,TRBD2,CASSRGGGRSHEQFF,TGTGCCAGCAGCCGCGGGGGCGGGAGGTCCCATGAGCAGTTCTTC
medium-sized,TRBJ2-3,TRBV18,NA,CASSPDADTQYF,TGTGCCAGCTCACCAGACGCAGATACGCAGTATTTT
large,TRBJ2-1,TRBV5-1,TRBD2,CASSLVPSGSGASYNEQFF,TGCGCCAGCAGCTTGGTCCCTAGCGGGAGTGGAGCATCCTACAATGAGCAGTTCTTC
medium-sized,TRBJ1-1,TRBV12-3/TRBV12-4,NA,CASSSRDVEAFF,TGTGCCAGCAGTTCCCGGGACGTTGAAGCTTTCTTT
many,TRBJ2-4,TRBV29-1,NA,CSGRQGGGKNIQYF,TGCAGCGGAAGACAGGGAGGAGGCAAAAACATTCAGTACTTC
medium-sized,TRBJ2-5,TRBV6-5,NA,CASSYLGQETQYF,TGTGCCAGCAGTTACTTAGGACAAGAGACCCAGTACTTC
NA,TRBJ1-1,TRBV28,NA,CASSPVLGEGTEAFF,TGTGCCAGCAGCCCCGTCTTGGGGGAGGGGACTGAAGCTTTCTTT
medium-sized,TRBJ2-3,TRBV11-2,NA,CASSSGGMGGTQYF,TGTGCCAGCAGCTCCGGGGGTATGGGTGGTACGCAGTATTTT
medium-sized,TRBJ1-1,TRBV18,NA,CASSPQGRNTEAFF,TGTGCCAGCTCACCACAGGGCAGGAACACTGAAGCTTTCTTT
medium-sized,TRBJ2-5,TRBV7-2,NA,CASSLGWGPQETQYF,TGTGCCAGCAGCTTAGGATGGGGCCCTCAAGAGACCCAGTACTTC
once,TRBJ2-7,TRBV29-1,NA,CSVEGDGKTYEQYF,TGCAGCGTTGAAGGGGACGGTAAGACCTACGAGCAGTACTTC
medium-sized,TRBJ2-3,TRBV2,TRBD1,CASSKDRSTDTQYF,TGTGCCAGCAGTAAGGACAGGAGCACAGATACGCAGTATTTT
medium-sized,TRBJ1-2,TRBV19,TRBD1,CASSRSNRGLWGYTF,TGTGCCAGTAGTAGGTCTAACAGGGGACTATGGGGCTACACCTTC
medium-sized,TRBJ1-2,TRBV14,NA,CASSPFSEQGYYGYTF,TGTGCCAGCAGCCCCTTCTCCGAACAGGGTTACTATGGCTACACCTTC
medium-sized,TRBJ2-3,TRBV1,NA,CTSSPQPGGLRDTQYF,TGCACCAGCAGCCCACAGCCGGGAGGGCTAAGGGATACGCAGTATTTT
medium-sized,TRBJ1-5,TRBV20-1,NA,CSAKSSQGSNQPQHF,TGCAGTGCCAAGTCATCCCAGGGTAGCAATCAGCCCCAGCATTTT
medium-sized,TRBJ1-1,TRBV5-5,NA,CASSLGWVRGHSEAFF,TGTGCCAGCAGCTTGGGTTGGGTCAGGGGCCACTCTGAAGCTTTCTTT
NA,TRBJ2-5,TRBV28,NA,CASSLLAGTQETQYF,TGTGCCAGCAGTTTATTAGCAGGGACACAAGAGACCCAGTACTTC
large,TRBJ1-5,TRBV6-2/TRBV6-3,TRBD1,CATEDRVSQPQHF,TGTGCCACCGAGGACAGGGTGAGTCAGCCCCAGCATTTT
medium-sized,TRBJ1-2,TRBV11-2,TRBD1,CASSLGFGTAYGYTF,TGTGCCAGCAGCTTAGGTTTCGGGACAGCCTATGGCTACACCTTC